This T cell receptor beta chain came from a study of T cell repertoires in cytomegalovirus infection. On the study more broadly: Both CMV infection and a matching HLA type were indicated by public TCR beta signatures. Overall study results and limits: HLA-C-restricted, CMV-specific TCR beta clonotypes were dominant ex vivo. Cumulative frequency (of public TCR beta family members) identified carriers of CMV plus the relevant HLA.

TCRdb passed the reads through MiXCR, listing each CDR3 protein once. The data contain around 280,000 distinct CDR3 sequences, roughly a tenth of them singletons. Germline lookup yields CDR1 SEHNR and CDR2 FQNEAQ (reference sequence). V lost 4 bases and J 6 bases, leaving 4 bases between the germline ends. The CDR3 covers 11 residues. This clonotype was counted many times. Its antigen is unknown. The clonotype was recovered from a human donor in good health (CMV status not recorded). Some clones in this sample may be carry-over from other donors' samples. The source material was PBMCs. V gene TRBV7-9 combines with J gene TRBJ2-1, with D uncertain. As DNA, the CDR3 is TGTGCCAGCAGCTATACCAATGAGCAGTTCTTC. It is translated as CASSYTNEQFF.